These 21 T cell receptor beta chains originate from one sample sequenced in a study of cytomegalovirus exposure and HLA in healthy donors. PCR primers comprised 60 Vbeta and 13 Jbeta primers. The protocol was immunoSEQ multiplex PCR, while the TCRdb copy is restricted to in-frame clones and leaves out a portion. The sample includes roughly 99,000 clones, around 67% seen only once; the top ten take about 14%. The sequencing sample was made of PBMCs. The source is a woman aged 35 to 49 in good health and CMV-seropositive.

This clone was seen only once. The chain has TRBV7-2 and TRBJ2-5; 9 bases match TRBD2. Losses at the gene ends were 2 bases for V and 6 bases for J; bases not matched to a gene: 10. CDR3 length: 16 amino acids. Germline V gene sequence: CDR1 SGHTA, CDR2 FQGNSA. CDR3 in amino acids: CASSLLAGPTAQTQYF. CDR3 nucleotides: TGTGCCAGCAGCTTACTAGCGGGGCCGACCGCCCAGACCCAGTACTTC. Using reference TRBV7-2 and TRBJ2-5 for the parts outside the CDR3, the full variable domain is GAGVSQSPSNKVTEKGKDVELRCDPISGHTALYWYRQSLGQGLEFLIYFQGNSAPDKSGLPSDRFSAERTGGSVSTLTIQRTQQEDSAVYLCASSLLAGPTAQTQYFGPGTRLLVL.

CDR3 bases: TGCAGCGTCGAGACAGATAGCAATCAGCCCCAGCATTTT. It codes for CSVETDSNQPQHF. V gene TRBV29-1 combines with J gene TRBJ1-5; weak D call: TRBD1 (5 bases). CDR3 length: 13 amino acids. Looked up from germline, CDR1 is SQVTM and CDR2 is ANQGSEA. Trimming pared 6 bases from V and 0 bases from J, leaving 9 bases between.

CDR3 coding DNA: TGTGCCAGCAGGACAGGTGCCTCTGGCAATCAGCCCCAGCATTTT. Translating it yields CASRTGASGNQPQHF. V and J are TRBV27 and TRBJ1-5, with D possibly TRBD1 on 6 matching bases. The length of the CDR3 is 15 residues. From germline, CDR1 is MNHEY and CDR2 SMNVEV (reference sequence). The V end was cut by 6 bases, the J end by 2 bases, with 14 bases between.

The rearrangement uses TRBV6-1 and TRBJ2-1, with TRBD2 matching 13 bases. Germline CDR1 MNHNS, CDR2 SASEGT. The CDR3 has 17 residues. V shed 1 base, J shed 7 bases, and the junction held 7 bases outside the gene matches. The CDR3: CASSEDRTSGGRNEQFF. CDR3 coding DNA: TGTGCCAGCAGTGAAGATAGGACTAGCGGGGGAAGGAATGAGCAGTTCTTC.

This rearrangement joins TRBV7-2 to TRBJ2-1; 9 nucleotides line up with TRBD2. J was trimmed by 3 bases and V by 5 bases; bases with no gene match: 11. CDR3 length: 17 amino acids. Germline CDR1 is SGHTA and CDR2 is FQGNSA. The CDR3 coding sequence is TGTGCCAGCAGCCCCGGCCGAGGGCGGGGGGGCTACAATGAGCAGTTCTTC. This translates into CASSPGRGRGGYNEQFF.

V usage is TRBV7-2 and J usage is TRBJ1-1, with D possibly being TRBD1 (6 bases). Germline V gene sequence: CDR1 SGHTA, CDR2 FQGNSA. Trimming took off 1 base at V and 4 bases at J, with 13 bases between the two ends. The CDR3 is 15 amino acids. CDR3 nucleotide sequence: TGTGCCAGCAGCTTAGACAGGGCTCTATCCACTGAAGCTTTCTTT. This translates into CASSLDRALSTEAFF.

V usage is TRBV7-2 and J usage is TRBJ2-5; D unclear. The V gene lost 9 bases and the J gene lost 2 bases, with 13 bases spanning the gap. Per the germline V gene, CDR1 is SGHTA and CDR2 is FQGNSA. The CDR3 has 13 amino acids. CDR3: CASSQNLQETQYF. The CDR3 nucleotides read TGTGCCAGTTCTCAAAACCTACAAGAGACCCAGTACTTC.

The chain carries TRBV7-2 and TRBJ1-5; 11 bases fit TRBD1. The ends lost 5 bases at V and 7 bases at J; junction bases unmatched: 7. CDR3 length: 15 residues. Germline assignment: CDR1 SGHTA and CDR2 FQGNSA. In DNA form, the CDR3 reads TGTGCCAGCAGCAACGGACAGGGGGCGCGCCAGCCCCAGCATTTT. Translated: CASSNGQGARQPQHF.

This sequence joins TRBV29-1 and TRBJ2-5; weak D call: TRBD2 (5 bases). The V and J ends lost 0 bases and 0 bases respectively, with 8 bases between them. This CDR3 comprises 14 residues. The germline CDR1 and CDR2 sequences are SQVTM and ANQGSEA. The CDR3 coding sequence is TGCAGCGTTGAAGATCTCGGGAACCAAGAGACCCAGTACTTC. Protein sequence: CSVEDLGNQETQYF.

The V gene is TRBV29-1, the J gene TRBJ1-1; D remains unclear. V lost 4 bases, J lost 0 bases, and 6 bases lay in between. CDR1 SQVTM and CDR2 ANQGSEA come from the germline V gene. This CDR3 spans 12 amino acids. CDR3 in DNA: TGCAGCGTTGGGGAGTTGAACACTGAAGCTTTCTTT. Translating it yields CSVGELNTEAFF.

A single count supports this clone. This chain uses TRBV6-6 with TRBJ2-7; tentative D call: TRBD1 (5 bases). Germline CDR1 MNHNY, CDR2 SVGAGI (reference sequence). The CDR3 contains 15 residues. With 0 bases removed from V and 3 bases from J, the gap between germline ends came to 12 bases. CDR3 sequence (DNA): TGTGCCAGCAGTTACTCATCAGGGTCCCACTACGAGCAGTACTTC. Its translation: CASSYSSGSHYEQYF.

The chain has TRBV13 and TRBJ1-2, with 9 bases identical to TRBD1. This CDR3 is 12 amino acids long. Unmatched junction bases numbered 8, after V lost 10 bases and J lost 8 bases. Per germline, CDR1 PRHDT and CDR2 FYEKMQ (reference sequence). This chain's CDR3 is CATSQGATGYTF. In DNA, the CDR3 is TGTGCCACCTCACAGGGGGCAACGGGCTACACCTTC.

The rearrangement uses TRBV2 and TRBJ2-2; D is unclear. V was trimmed by 7 bases and J by 6 bases, leaving 9 bases between them. The germline gives CDR1 SNHLY, CDR2 FYNNEI. The CDR3 sequence is 12 residues long. As DNA, the CDR3 is TGTGCCAGCACCATAGAAGCCGGGGAGCTGTTTTTT. Translation: CASTIEAGELFF.

Notes on this clone: Other DNA sequences in this sample translate to the same CDR3. The chain uses TRBV6-1 and TRBJ1-5; the D gene is possibly TRBD1 (6 bases). The CDR3 sequence is 13 residues long. CDR1 and CDR2 from the germline V gene are MNHNS and SASEGT. Deletions cut 6 bases from V and 4 bases from J, with 10 bases between. The CDR3 bases are TGTGCCAGCAGGGAGACAGGTAATCAGCCCCAGCATTTT. Translating it yields CASRETGNQPQHF.

A few counts support this clone. The rearrangement links TRBV5-1 to TRBJ1-1; D may be TRBD1 (6 bases). The CDR3 is 18 residues long. The V and J ends lost 0 bases and 1 base respectively, with 19 bases between them. Germline V gene sequence: CDR1 SGHRS, CDR2 YFSETQ. This CDR3 reads CASSLVGLGASRNTEAFF. The CDR3 DNA is TGCGCCAGCAGCTTGGTGGGTTTGGGGGCATCCAGGAACACTGAAGCTTTCTTT.

The rearrangement links TRBV9 to TRBJ2-2; 7 nucleotides align to TRBD2. CDR3 size: 16 residues. Germline V lookup: CDR1 SGDLS, CDR2 YYNGEE. V lost 4 bases, J lost 4 bases, and 10 bases stayed unmatched. CDR3 in amino acids: CASSPTAGVATGELFF. The DNA for the CDR3 is TGTGCCAGCAGCCCGACTGCGGGGGTCGCCACCGGGGAGCTGTTTTTT.

The CDR3 loop reads CASSYSGGNEQYF. The CDR3 nucleotides read TGTGCCAGCAGTTACTCAGGGGGCAACGAGCAGTACTTC. This chain joins TRBV6-6 and TRBJ2-7; 7 nucleotides agree with TRBD1. The germline gives CDR1 MNHNY, CDR2 SVGAGI (reference sequence). Trimming at V came to 0 bases and at J to 5 bases, leaving 1 base not matched to a gene. The CDR3 sequence is 13 residues long.

The rearrangement links TRBV7-8 to TRBJ2-2; 11 nucleotides line up with TRBD2. CDR3 length: 17 amino acids. Germline trimming cut 3 bases from V and 3 bases from J; bases unmatched to any gene: 6. Germline V gene sequence: CDR1 SGHVS, CDR2 FQNEAQ. The CDR3: CASSLASGGPDTGELFF. DNA of the CDR3: TGTGCCAGCAGCTTGGCTAGCGGGGGGCCGGACACCGGGGAGCTGTTTTTT.

In this sample, this clone turned up many times. The V and J genes are TRBV27 and TRBJ2-3; tentatively, D is TRBD2 (5 bases). CDR3 length: 14 residues. Between the trimmed V and J ends, which lost 5 bases and 4 bases, there was a span of 13 bases. Per the germline V gene, CDR1 is MNHEY and CDR2 is SMNVEV (reference sequence). The CDR3 protein is CASSPYQRPDTQYF. CDR3 coding DNA: TGTGCCAGCAGTCCCTATCAGCGGCCAGATACGCAGTATTTT.

This CDR3 reads CASSLVWQNSPLHF. CDR3 DNA: TGTGCCAGCAGCTTAGTTTGGCAGAACTCACCCCTCCACTTT. The V call is TRBV7-9, the J call TRBJ1-6; D unresolved. There are 14 residues in the CDR3. Germline V CDR1 and CDR2: SEHNR, FQNEAQ (reference sequence). V dropped 1 base and J dropped 10 bases, with 11 bases sitting between them.

This clone showed up just a few times. The chain recombines TRBV12-5 with TRBJ2-3; D remains ambiguous. V lost 2 bases and J lost 4, with 7 bases in between. The CDR3 length is 13 residues. In germline, CDR1 is LGHNT, CDR2 FRNRAP. CDR3 bases: TGTGCTAGTGGTTTGTCCCCTGCAGATACGCAGTATTTT. Its protein is CASGLSPADTQYF. Full variable domain (outside the CDR3, taken from reference TRBV12-5 and TRBJ2-3): DARVTQTPRHKVTEMGQEVTMRCQPILGHNTVFWYRQTMMQGLELLAYFRNRAPLDDSGMPKDRFSAEMPDATLATLKIQPSEPRDSAVYFCASGLSPADTQYFGPGTRLTVL.